This T cell receptor (beta chain) was sequenced during a study of T-cell memory formation after mild COVID-19. Study-wide background: The two donors had largely donor-specific TCR clusters.

TCRdb processed the 5' RACE reads anew with MiXCR; each CDR3 protein has one entry. The sample holds hundreds of thousands of distinct CDR3 sequences, around 21% seen once. V was cut by 0 bases and J by 9 bases, with 11 bases left in between. The CDR3 runs to 14 residues. The germline gives CDR1 KGHDR, CDR2 SFDVKD. Study-level points and caveats: For second-wave clones that peaked at day 37, SARS-CoV-2 specificity went unverified. A second wave expanding day 15 to 37 was CD4+-biased; contracting clones were balanced. Some clones that responded turned up in pre-infection memory, which suggests that cross-reactive memory joined in.

Details on this clonotype: Its antigen is undetermined.

Material for sequencing was PBMCs or a T cell subset sorted from them (not recorded which). This chain connects TRBV24-1 to TRBJ2-1; D is unresolved. The sequence was collected from an adult woman who had mild COVID-19 (a few samples of this study predate the infection). Cell type and time point are not known. The CDR3 loop reads CATSDLLGPGEQFF. In DNA, the CDR3 is TGTGCCACCAGTGATTTGCTAGGACCGGGTGAGCAGTTCTTC.